Described below is a single T cell receptor (beta chain) sequence and its context. Its antigen is not yet known. Per-base qualities were not stored, and no clone one base away is much larger. This sample is drawn from a study of T cells after posttransplantation cyclophosphamide (dated by TCRdb to between 2015 and 2016). Notes on the research overall: The study tracked T cell repertoire reconstitution by TRB sequencing after myeloablative bone marrow transplantation using posttransplantation cyclophosphamide as GVHD prophylaxis. Antigen receptor sequencing was done on samples from roughly 38 PTCy-treated patients and from roughly 15 related bone marrow donors of those patients. Blood from all 35 or so PTCy patients with 1-year posttransplant specimens was subjected to TRB sequencing. TRB sequencing was also done on up to about 3 additional blood samples from 2 to 5.2 years after transplant in 3 patients, and on pretransplant blood from a handful of patients. Because TRA and TRB clonality correlated tightly in about 9 samples, the subsequent TCR analyses were limited to TRB only. Public TRB sequences were searched against a database of over 3,600 sequences associated with responses to pathogens, tumor antigens, self-antigens and alloantigens. General conclusions and limits of the study: Across approximately 45 patients, recipient CMV seropositivity and CMV reactivation were highly associated with TRB clonality; PTCy diversity was similar to CNI/methotrexate controls. At 1-2 months, donor-recipient similarity was low but rose over the first year, and the later blood repertoires were often dominated by donor CD8+ memory clones. The TRB repertoires of T cells infiltrating skin or the GI tract showed only limited overlap with the TRB repertoires found in blood.

Peripheral blood samples were provided by related bone marrow donors on the day of marrow donation. Peripheral blood and bone marrow mononuclear cells were isolated by Ficoll-Hypaque density centrifugation and cryopreserved. TRB sequencing was run on genomic DNA with either the immunoSEQ assay at survey resolution or the hsTCRB kit. On the study's bioinformatics: The immunoSEQ software was used for initial read processing, and the LymphoSeq R package was used for repertoire analyses. Clonality was computed as 1 minus normalized Shannon entropy; Gini coefficient was also calculated for each TRB dataset. Phenotypes of unsorted samples were inferred by mapping TRB sequences from sorted subsets of the recipient or donor onto unsorted samples of the same recipient. TCRdb provides this immuneACCESS table in a form limited to in-frame rearrangements. Some clones are lacking; in checked studies, under half of them reflect an unresolved V gene, and why the rest are absent is not known. That table furnishes V, J and clone size, whereas the DNA furnished D and trimming. Across this sample there are around 66,000 clones, with roughly 95% seen only once. The top ten clones comprise under 3% of the sample.

This receptor was obtained from a woman aged 25 to 39 in good health and a related stem cell transplant donor. Material for sequencing was PBMCs.

At the DNA level, the sequence is TGCGCCAGCAGCTTGTGGGGACCCGGGTTCGGGGAGCTGTTTTTT. The resulting protein is CASSLWGPGFGELFF. The chain joins TRBV5-1 to TRBJ2-2; the D region may be TRBD1 or TRBD2, each matching 5 bases equally. The CDR3 has 15 amino acids, counting the end cysteine and phenylalanine. Of all the DNA, just the CDR3 is kept, 45 bases in frame from base 1. CDR1 and CDR2 are drawn from the germline V gene: SGHRS, YFSETQ. V is clipped by 1 base and J by 7 bases, and the sequence between their germline boundaries is 14 bases long.